This T cell receptor (beta chain) stems from a study of Ad26.COV2.S vaccination and SARS-CoV-2 variants (TCRdb year 2021). With respect to the entire study: Donors in the vaccine arm were drawn from COV1001, a multicentre, randomized, double-blind, placebo-controlled phase I-IIa trial testing Ad26.COV2.S in healthy adults. Ad26.COV2.S was given intramuscularly at 5x10^10 or 1x10^11 viral particles, as a single shot or as two shots 56 days apart. TCRbeta repertoire sequencing was used to assess the specificity and breadth of SARS-CoV-2-reactive T cell receptors after Ad26.COV2.S vaccination. The TCR-sequenced set comprised around 30 samples: approximately 19 Ad26.COV2.S vaccine recipients, 5 placebo recipients and 8 SARS-CoV-2 convalescent individuals. Trial participants were randomized into five groups of five: low-dose or high-dose Ad26.COV2.S given once or twice, or placebo on both occasions. Throughout the experiments and outcome assessment, investigators stayed blinded to trial group allocation. Results the study describes overall, beyond this receptor: The authors noted that total T cell responses may have been underestimated by the TCR breadth and depth analyses. Comparing responses between vaccine doses or regimens was not something the study was powered to do. Non-spike TCR breadth was comparable between vaccine and placebo recipients, consistent with the vaccine containing only spike. After vaccination, substantial breadth of spike-specific CD8+ and CD4+ T cell responses was reported. Ad26.COV2.S recipients had higher spike-specific TCR breadth than placebo recipients (P = 0.0014).

In regard to this clone: No antigen is known for it. There are no base qualities to consult, and no much larger clone falls within one base.

CDR3 length: 14 amino acids, cysteine to phenylalanine. Just CDR3 DNA is preserved here, 42 bases in frame from base 1. V and J are trimmed by 6 bases and 6 bases, and the gene matches miss 6 bases of the junction. CDR1 SGHTA and CDR2 FQGTGA were looked up in the germline V gene. Read against the paper, the sample's treatment or condition label means: some 19 received Ad26.COV2.S at low or high dose, single or two shots; about 5 received placebo; per-sample allocation not given. For vaccine and placebo recipients, repertoires were sequenced using samples collected on day 63 after the first injection. Cohort 1b enrolled about 25 adults aged 18-55 years at a single site in Boston, USA, between 29 July and 7 August 2020. Ad26.COV2.S was a replication-incompetent adenovirus type 26 vector expressing a prefusion-stabilized SARS-CoV-2 spike protein from the original Wuhan strain. The immunoSEQ Assay was used to sequence TCRbeta CDR3 regions. After extraction, genomic DNA underwent amplification by bias-controlled multiplex PCR, followed by high-throughput sequencing. The authors' pipeline ran thus. To quantify the absolute abundance of every unique TCRbeta CDR3 region, sequences were collapsed and filtered. Usable DNA was measured by amplifying reference genes present in all nucleated cells, and TCRbeta template counts were normalized to that usable DNA to estimate T cell fraction. Repertoire TCRs were annotated as SARS-CoV-2-specific by exact matching of V gene, CDR3 amino acid sequence and J gene to a known reactive TCR set. MIRA supplied the reference SARS-CoV-2 TCR set, which was filtered for enrichment in COVID-19-positive ImmuneCODE repertoires so that public or cross-reactive TCRs were removed. Using the MIRA antigens, annotated TCRs were further analysed by specific ORF or by position within an ORF. Depth was the summed frequency of annotated unique rearrangements, while breadth was defined as annotated unique rearrangements over total unique productive rearrangements. Group comparisons of TCR breadth used two-sided Wilcoxon rank-sum tests. The immuneACCESS repertoire file appears here via TCRdb, limited to in-frame rearrangements. These files lack a portion of the clones; in checked studies, under half of the deficit traces to unresolved V genes, and the cause of the others is not known. The V and J calls and clone size were taken over from that table, and D and trimming were inferred from the DNA. The table for this sample lists 300,000 to 350,000 clones; 85% of them were counted only once. The ten largest clonotypes hold 2% to 2.5% of the sample.

Recombination linked TRBV7-3 to TRBJ2-2; 8 central nucleotides agree with TRBD2. The clonotype was recovered from a person between 18 and 59 years old who received the Ad26.COV2.S COVID-19 vaccine or a placebo. The sequences come from peripheral blood, collected in a trial of Ad26.COV2.S vaccine versus placebo. The CDR3 amino acid sequence is: CASSSGLVPGELFF. DNA sequence: TGTGCCAGCAGTTCGGGACTAGTACCCGGGGAGCTGTTTTTT.